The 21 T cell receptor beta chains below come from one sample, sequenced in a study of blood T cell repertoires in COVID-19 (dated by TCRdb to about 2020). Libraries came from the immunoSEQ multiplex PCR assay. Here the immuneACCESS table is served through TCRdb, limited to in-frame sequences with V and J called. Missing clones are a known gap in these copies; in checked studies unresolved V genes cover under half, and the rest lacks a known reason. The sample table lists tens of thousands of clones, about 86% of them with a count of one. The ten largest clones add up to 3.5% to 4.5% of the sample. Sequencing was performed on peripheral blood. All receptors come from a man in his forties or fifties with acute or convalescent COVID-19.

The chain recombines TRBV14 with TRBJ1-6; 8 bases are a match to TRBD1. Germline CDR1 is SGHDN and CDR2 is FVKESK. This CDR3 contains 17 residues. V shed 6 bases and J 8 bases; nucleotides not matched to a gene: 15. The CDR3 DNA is TGTGCCAGCAGTCTAGAAGGACAGGGCTATTTTCATTCACCCCTCCACTTT. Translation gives CASSLEGQGYFHSPLHF.

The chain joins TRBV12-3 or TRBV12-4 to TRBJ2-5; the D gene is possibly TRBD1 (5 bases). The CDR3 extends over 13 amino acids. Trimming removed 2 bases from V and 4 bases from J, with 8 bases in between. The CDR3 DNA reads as TGTGCCAGCAGTTTAAGCAGGGTAGAGACCCAGTACTTC. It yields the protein CASSLSRVETQYF.

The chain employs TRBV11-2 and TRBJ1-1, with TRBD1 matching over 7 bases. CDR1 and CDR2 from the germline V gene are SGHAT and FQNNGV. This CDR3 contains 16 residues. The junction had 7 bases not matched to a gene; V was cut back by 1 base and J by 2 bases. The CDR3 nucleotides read TGTGCCAGCAGCTTAGGTCGACAGGGATTAAACACTGAAGCTTTCTTT. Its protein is CASSLGRQGLNTEAFF. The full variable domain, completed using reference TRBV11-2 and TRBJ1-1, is EAGVAQSPRYKIIEKRQSVAFWCNPISGHATLYWYQQILGQGPKLLIQFQNNGVVDDSQLPKDRFSAERLKGVDSTLKIQPAKLEDSAVYLCASSLGRQGLNTEAFFGQGTRLTVV.

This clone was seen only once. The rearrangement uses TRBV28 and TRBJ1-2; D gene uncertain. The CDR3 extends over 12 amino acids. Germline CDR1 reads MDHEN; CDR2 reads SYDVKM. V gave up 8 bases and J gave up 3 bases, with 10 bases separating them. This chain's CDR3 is CASGWADYGYTF. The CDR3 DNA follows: TGTGCCAGCGGTTGGGCCGACTATGGCTACACCTTC.

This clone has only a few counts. The CDR3 region has the DNA TGTGCCACTACCGCCGAGAGGGCTAGCGGGACGCGGGAGCAGTTCTTC. Its translation: CATTAERASGTREQFF. V and J are TRBV10-3 and TRBJ2-1, with 9 bases lining up with TRBD2. Per germline, CDR1 ENHRY and CDR2 SYGVKD. V was clipped by 10 bases and J by 10 bases; unmatched bases: 20. This CDR3 spans 16 amino acids.

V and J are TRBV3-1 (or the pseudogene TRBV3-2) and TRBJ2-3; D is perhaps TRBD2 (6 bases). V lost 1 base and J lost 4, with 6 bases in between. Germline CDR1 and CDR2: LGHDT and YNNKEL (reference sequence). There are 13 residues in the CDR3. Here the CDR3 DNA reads TGTGCCAGCAGCCAAGCGGGGGCAGATACGCAGTATTTT. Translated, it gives CASSQAGADTQYF.

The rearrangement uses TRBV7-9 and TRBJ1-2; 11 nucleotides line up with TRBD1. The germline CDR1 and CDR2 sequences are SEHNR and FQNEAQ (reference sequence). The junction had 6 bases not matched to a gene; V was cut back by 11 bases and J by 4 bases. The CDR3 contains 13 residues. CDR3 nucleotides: TGTGCCGTACAGGGACAGGGGGGCTATGGCTACACCTTC. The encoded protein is CAVQGQGGYGYTF.

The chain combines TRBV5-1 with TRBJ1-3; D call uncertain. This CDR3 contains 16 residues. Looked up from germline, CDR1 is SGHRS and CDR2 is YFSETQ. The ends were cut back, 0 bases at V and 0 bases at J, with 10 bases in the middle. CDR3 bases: TGCGCCAGCAGCTTGGAGTGGGCAGCCTCTGGAAACACCATATATTTT. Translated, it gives CASSLEWAASGNTIYF.

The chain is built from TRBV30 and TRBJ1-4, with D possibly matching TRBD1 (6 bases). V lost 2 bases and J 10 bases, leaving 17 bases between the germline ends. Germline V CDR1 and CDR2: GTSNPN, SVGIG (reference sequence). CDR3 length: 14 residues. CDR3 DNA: TGTGCCTGGAGTCCCCAGATACAGGGAGTAAAACTGTTTTTT. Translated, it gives CAWSPQIQGVKLFF.

CDR3 coding DNA: TGTGCCAGCAGTTTATGGGGCAGGCCAAGCAATGAGCAGTTCTTC. This encodes CASSLWGRPSNEQFF. V gene TRBV27 combines with J gene TRBJ2-1; the D gene is possibly TRBD1 (5 bases). The CDR3 loop spans 15 amino acids. CDR1 and CDR2 (germline): MNHEY, SMNVEV (reference sequence). V was shortened by 1 base and J by 6 bases, with 13 bases between the two germline ends.

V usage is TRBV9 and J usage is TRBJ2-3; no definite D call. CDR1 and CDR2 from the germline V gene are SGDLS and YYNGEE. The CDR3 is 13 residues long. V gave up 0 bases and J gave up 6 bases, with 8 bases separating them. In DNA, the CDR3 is TGTGCCAGCAGCGTAGGCAGTCCCGATACGCAGTATTTT. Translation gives CASSVGSPDTQYF. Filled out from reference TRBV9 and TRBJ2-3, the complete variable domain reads DSGVTQTPKHLITATGQRVTLRCSPRSGDLSVYWYQQSLDQGLQFLIQYYNGEERAKGNILERFSAQQFPDLHSELNLSSLELGDSALYFCASSVGSPDTQYFGPGTRLTVL.

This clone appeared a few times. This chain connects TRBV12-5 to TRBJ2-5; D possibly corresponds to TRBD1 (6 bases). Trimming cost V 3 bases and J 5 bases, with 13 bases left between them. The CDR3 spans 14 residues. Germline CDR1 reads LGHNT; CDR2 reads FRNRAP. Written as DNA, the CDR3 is TGTGCTAGTGGTTTCACAGGGTTTTATGAGACCCAGTACTTC. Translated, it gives CASGFTGFYETQYF.

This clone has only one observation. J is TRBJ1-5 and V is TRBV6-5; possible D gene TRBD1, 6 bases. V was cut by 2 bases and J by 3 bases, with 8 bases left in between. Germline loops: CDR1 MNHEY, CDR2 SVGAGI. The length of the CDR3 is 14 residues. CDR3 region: CASSYRTVNQPQHF. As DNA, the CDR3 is TGTGCCAGCAGTTACCGGACAGTCAATCAGCCCCAGCATTTT.

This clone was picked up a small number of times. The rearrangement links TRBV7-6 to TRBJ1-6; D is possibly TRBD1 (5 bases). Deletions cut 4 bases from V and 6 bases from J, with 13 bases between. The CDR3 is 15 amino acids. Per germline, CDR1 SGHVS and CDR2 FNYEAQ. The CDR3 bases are TGTGCCAGCAGCTCGACAGTCCTGGGTAATTCACCCCTCCACTTT. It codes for CASSSTVLGNSPLHF.

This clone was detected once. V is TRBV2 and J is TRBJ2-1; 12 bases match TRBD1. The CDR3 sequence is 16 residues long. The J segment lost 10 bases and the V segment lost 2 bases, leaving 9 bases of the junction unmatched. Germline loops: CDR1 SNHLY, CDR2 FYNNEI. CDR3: CASSEREGTGGGEQFF. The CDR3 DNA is TGTGCCAGCAGTGAAAGGGAAGGGACAGGGGGCGGAGAGCAGTTCTTC. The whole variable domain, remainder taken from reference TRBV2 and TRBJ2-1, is EPEVTQTPSHQVTQMGQEVILRCVPISNHLYFYWYRQILGQKVEFLVSFYNNEISEKSEIFDDQFSVERPDGSNFTLKIRSTKLEDSAMYFCASSEREGTGGGEQFFGPGTRLTVL.

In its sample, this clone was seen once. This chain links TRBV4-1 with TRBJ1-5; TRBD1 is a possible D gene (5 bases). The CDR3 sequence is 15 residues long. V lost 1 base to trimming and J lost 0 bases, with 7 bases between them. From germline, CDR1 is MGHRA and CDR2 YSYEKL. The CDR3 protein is CASSQVRGSNQPQHF. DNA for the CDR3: TGCGCCAGCAGCCAAGTAAGGGGTAGCAATCAGCCCCAGCATTTT.

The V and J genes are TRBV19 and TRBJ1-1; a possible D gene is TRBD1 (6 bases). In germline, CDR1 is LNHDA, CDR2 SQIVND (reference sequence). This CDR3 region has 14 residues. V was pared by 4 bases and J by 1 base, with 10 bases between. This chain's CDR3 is CASSKWTENTEAFF. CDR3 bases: TGTGCCAGTAGTAAATGGACAGAGAACACTGAAGCTTTCTTT.

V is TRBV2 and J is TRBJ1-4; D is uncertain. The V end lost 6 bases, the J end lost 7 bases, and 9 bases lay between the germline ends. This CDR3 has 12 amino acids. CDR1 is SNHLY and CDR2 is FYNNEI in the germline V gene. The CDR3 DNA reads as TGTGCCAGCAGGTCTGAACTTGAAAAACTGTTTTTT. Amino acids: CASRSELEKLFF. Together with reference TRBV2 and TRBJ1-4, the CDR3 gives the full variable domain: EPEVTQTPSHQVTQMGQEVILRCVPISNHLYFYWYRQILGQKVEFLVSFYNNEISEKSEIFDDQFSVERPDGSNFTLKIRSTKLEDSAMYFCASRSELEKLFFGSGTQLSVL.

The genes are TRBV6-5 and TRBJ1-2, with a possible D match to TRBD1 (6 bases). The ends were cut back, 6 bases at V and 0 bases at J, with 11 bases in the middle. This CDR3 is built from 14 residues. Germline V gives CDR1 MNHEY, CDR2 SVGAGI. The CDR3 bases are TGTGCCAGCAGGGGGGCAGGGGCTAACTATGGCTACACCTTC. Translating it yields CASRGAGANYGYTF.

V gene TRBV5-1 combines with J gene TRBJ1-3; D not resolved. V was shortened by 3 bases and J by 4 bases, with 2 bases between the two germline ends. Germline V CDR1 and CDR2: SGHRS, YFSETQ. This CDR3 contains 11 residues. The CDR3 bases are TGCGCCAGCAGCTCGGGAAACACCATATATTTT. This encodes CASSSGNTIYF.

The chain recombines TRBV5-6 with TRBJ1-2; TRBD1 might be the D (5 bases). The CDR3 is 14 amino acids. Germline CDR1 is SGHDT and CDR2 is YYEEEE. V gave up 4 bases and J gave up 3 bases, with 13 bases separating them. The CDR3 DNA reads TGTGCCAGCAGCCGAATCAGGGAGGACTATGGCTACACCTTC. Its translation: CASSRIREDYGYTF.